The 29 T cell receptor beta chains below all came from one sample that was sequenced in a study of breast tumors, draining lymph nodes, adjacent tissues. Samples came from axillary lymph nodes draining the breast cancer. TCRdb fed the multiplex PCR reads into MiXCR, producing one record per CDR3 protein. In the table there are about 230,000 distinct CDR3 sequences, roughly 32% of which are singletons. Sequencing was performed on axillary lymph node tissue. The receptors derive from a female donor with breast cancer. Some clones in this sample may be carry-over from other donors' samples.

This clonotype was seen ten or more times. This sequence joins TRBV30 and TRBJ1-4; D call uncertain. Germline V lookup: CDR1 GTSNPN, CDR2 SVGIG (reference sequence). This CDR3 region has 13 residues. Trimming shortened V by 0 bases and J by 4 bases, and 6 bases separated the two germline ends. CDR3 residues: CAWSVPLNEKLFF. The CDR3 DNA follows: TGTGCCTGGAGTGTACCCCTTAATGAAAAACTGTTTTTT.

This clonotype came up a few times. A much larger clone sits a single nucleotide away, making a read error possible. The DNA for the CDR3 is TGTGCCAGCAGCCTCGGGACTAGCGATTACAATGAGCAGCTCTTC. Residues: CASSLGTSDYNEQLF. The chain uses TRBV12-3 or TRBV12-4 and TRBJ2-1, with 10 bases matching TRBD2. This CDR3 contains 15 residues.

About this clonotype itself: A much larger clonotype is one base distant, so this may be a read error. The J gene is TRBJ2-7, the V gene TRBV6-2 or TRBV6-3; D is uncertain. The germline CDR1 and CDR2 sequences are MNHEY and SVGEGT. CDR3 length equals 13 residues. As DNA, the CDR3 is TGTGCCAGCAGTTCCCTTTCCTCCTGCGAGCAGTACTTC. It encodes CASSSLSSCEQYF.

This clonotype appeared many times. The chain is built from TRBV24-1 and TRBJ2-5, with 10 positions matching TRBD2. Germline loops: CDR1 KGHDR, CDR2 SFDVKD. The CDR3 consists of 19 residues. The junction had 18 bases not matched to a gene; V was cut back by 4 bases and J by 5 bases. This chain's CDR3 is CATSDQRPEREGRGETQYF. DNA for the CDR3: TGTGCCACCAGTGACCAGCGGCCCGAGCGGGAGGGCCGGGGGGAGACCCAGTACTTC.

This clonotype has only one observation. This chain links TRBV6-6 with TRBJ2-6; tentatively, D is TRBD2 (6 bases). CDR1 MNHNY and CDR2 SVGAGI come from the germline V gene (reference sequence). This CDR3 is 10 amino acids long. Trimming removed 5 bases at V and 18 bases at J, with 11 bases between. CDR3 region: CASSDEGGTF. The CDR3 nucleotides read TGTGCCAGCAGTGACGAGGGAGGGACTTTC.

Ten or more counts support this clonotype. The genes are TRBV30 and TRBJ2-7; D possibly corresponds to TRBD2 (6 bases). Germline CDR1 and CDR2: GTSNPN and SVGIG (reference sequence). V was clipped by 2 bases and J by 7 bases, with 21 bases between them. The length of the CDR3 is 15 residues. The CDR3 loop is CAWSPDRGVGSEQYF. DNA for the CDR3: TGTGCCTGGAGTCCCGATAGGGGCGTCGGGAGTGAGCAGTACTTC.

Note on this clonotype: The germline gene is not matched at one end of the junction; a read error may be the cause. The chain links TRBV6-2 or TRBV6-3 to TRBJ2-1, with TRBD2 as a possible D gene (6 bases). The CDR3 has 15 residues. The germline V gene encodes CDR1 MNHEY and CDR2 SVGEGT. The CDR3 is CTSFKAGTPTNEQFF. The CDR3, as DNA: TGTACCAGCTTCAAGGCCGGGACTCCTACGAATGAGCAGTTCTTC.

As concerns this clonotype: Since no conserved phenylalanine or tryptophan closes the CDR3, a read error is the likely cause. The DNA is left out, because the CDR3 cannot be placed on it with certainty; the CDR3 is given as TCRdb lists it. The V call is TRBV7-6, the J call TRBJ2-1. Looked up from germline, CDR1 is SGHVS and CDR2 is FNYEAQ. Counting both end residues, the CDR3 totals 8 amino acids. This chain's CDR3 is CASSLVLT.

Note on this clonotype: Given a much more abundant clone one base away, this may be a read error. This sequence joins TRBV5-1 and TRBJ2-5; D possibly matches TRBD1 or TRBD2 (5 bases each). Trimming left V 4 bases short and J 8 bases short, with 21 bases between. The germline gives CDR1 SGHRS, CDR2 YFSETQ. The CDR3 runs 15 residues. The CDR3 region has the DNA TGCGCCAGCAGCGAAAAACTAGGGTTAGGGGATACCCAGTACTTC. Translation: CASSEKLGLGDTQYF.

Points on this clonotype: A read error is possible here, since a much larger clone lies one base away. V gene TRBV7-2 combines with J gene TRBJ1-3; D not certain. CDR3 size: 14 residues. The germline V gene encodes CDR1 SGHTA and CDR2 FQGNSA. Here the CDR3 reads CASSHKRSGTTIYF. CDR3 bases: TGTGCCAGCAGCCATAAGAGATCTGGAACCACCATATATTTT.

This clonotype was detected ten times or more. The CDR3 sequence is CASSERTAGNTIYF. The DNA for the CDR3 is TGTGCCAGCAGTGAAAGGACAGCTGGAAACACCATATATTTT. The J gene is TRBJ1-3, the V gene TRBV25-1; TRBD1 might be the D (6 bases). V was pared by 2 bases and J by 2 bases, with 7 bases between. This CDR3 is 14 amino acids long. The germline V gene has CDR1 MGHDK and CDR2 SYGVNS.

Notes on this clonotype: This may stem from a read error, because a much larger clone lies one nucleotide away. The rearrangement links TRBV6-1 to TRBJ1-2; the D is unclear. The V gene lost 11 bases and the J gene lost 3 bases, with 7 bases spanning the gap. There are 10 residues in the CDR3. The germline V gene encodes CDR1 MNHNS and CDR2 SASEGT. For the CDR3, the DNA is TGTGCCGCGGGAGACTATGGCTACACCTTC. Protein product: CAAGDYGYTF.

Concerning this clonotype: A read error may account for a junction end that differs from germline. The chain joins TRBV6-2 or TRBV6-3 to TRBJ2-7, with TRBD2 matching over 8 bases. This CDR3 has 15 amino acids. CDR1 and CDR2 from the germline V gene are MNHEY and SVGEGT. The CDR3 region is CASSHSNVAGYEQYF. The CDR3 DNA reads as TGTGCCAGCAGTCACTCGAACGTAGCGGGGTACGAGCAGTACTTC.

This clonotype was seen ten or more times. DNA of the CDR3: TGTGCCAGCAGCCCCGTGAACAGGGGGGCGCAGTACTTC. Translation: CASSPVNRGAQYF. The chain couples TRBV7-8 to TRBJ2-7; 8 nucleotides align to TRBD1. Looked up from germline, CDR1 is SGHVS and CDR2 is FQNEAQ. Losses at the gene ends were 5 bases for V and 9 bases for J; bases not matched to a gene: 9. This CDR3 has 13 amino acids.

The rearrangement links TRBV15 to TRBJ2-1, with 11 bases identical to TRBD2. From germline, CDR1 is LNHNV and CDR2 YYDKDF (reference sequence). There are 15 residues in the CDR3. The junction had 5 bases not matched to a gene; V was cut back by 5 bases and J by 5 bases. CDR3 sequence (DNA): TGTGCCACCAGCTTGGGACTAGCGGCCAACAATGAGCAGTTCTTC. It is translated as CATSLGLAANNEQFF.

The chain's CDR3 is CATGGTGGNQPQHF. The CDR3, as DNA: TGTGCCACTGGCGGGACAGGGGGGAATCAGCCCCAGCATTTT. The gene calls are TRBV28 and TRBJ1-5; 11 bases line up with TRBD1. Trimming took 10 bases from V and 4 from J; bases not matched to a gene: 6. CDR3 size: 14 residues. Germline loops: CDR1 MDHEN, CDR2 SYDVKM.

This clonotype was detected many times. The CDR3 spells CASSWGLAGVETQYF. The DNA for the CDR3 is TGCGCCAGCAGCTGGGGACTAGCGGGAGTGGAGACCCAGTACTTC. This sequence joins TRBV5-1 and TRBJ2-5; 14 nucleotides align to TRBD2. V trimming: 3 bases; J trimming: 5 bases; junction bases outside the gene matches: 3. From germline, CDR1 is SGHRS and CDR2 YFSETQ. The CDR3 has 15 amino acids.

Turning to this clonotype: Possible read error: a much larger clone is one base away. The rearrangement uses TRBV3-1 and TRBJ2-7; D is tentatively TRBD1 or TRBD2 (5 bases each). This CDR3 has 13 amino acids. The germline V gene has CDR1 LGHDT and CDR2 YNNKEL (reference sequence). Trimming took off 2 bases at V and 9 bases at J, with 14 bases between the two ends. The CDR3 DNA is TGTGCCAGCAGCCAATTGGGACGGTCCGTGCAGTACTTC. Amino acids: CASSQLGRSVQYF.

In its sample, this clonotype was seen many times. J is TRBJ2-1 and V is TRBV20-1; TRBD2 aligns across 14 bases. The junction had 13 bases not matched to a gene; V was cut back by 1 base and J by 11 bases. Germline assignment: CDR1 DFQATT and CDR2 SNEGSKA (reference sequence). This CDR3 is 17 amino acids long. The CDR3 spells CSARGTSGRLRGIKQFF. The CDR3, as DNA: TGCAGTGCTAGAGGGACTAGCGGGAGGCTTCGGGGGATTAAGCAGTTCTTC.

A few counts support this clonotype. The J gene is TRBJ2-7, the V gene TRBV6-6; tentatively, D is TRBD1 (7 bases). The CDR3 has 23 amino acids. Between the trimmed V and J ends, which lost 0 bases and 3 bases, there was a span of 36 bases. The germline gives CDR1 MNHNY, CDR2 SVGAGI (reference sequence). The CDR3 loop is CASSYSSFRGAGGKRPNLYEQYF. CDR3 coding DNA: TGTGCCAGCAGTTACTCGAGTTTTCGGGGAGCAGGGGGGAAGCGACCTAACCTCTACGAGCAGTACTTC.

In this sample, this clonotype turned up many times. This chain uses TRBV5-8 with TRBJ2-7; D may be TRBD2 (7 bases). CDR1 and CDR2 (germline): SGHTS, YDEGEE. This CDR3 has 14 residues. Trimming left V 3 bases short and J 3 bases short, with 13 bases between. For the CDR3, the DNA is TGTGCCAGCAGCTGGGGGGGGCGACTCTACGAGCAGTACTTC. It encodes CASSWGGRLYEQYF.

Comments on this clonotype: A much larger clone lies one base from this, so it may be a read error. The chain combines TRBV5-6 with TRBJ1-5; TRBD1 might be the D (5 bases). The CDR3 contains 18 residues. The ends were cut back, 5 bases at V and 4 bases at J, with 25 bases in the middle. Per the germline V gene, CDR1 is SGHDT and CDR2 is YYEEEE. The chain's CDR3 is CASRLEFARGTKNQPQHF. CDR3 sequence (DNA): TGTGCCAGCAGGCTGGAATTTGCGAGGGGAACAAAAAATCAGCCCCAGCATTTT. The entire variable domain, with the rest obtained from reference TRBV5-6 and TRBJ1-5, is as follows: DAGVTQSPTHLIKTRGQQVTLRCSPKSGHDTVSWYQQALGQGPQFIFQYYEEEERQRGNFPDRFSGHQFPNYSSELNVNALLLGDSALYLCASRLEFARGTKNQPQHFGDGTRLSIL.

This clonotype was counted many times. The CDR3 DNA reads TGTGCCAGCAGTTTGCTCGGAGGGGCAGAGACCCAGTACTTC. This encodes CASSLLGGAETQYF. The V gene is TRBV27, the J gene TRBJ2-5, with a weak D call TRBD2 (6 bases). Looked up from germline, CDR1 is MNHEY and CDR2 is SMNVEV (reference sequence). V was cut by 3 bases and J by 4 bases, with 12 bases left in between. This CDR3 has 14 amino acids.

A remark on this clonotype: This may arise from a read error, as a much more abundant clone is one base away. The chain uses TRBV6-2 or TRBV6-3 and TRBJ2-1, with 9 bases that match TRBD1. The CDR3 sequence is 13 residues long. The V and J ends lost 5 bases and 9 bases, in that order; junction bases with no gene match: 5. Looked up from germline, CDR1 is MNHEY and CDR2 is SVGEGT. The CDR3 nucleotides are TGTGCCAGCAGTCCAACAGGGGGCCCTGAGCAGTTCTTC. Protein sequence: CASSPTGGPEQFF.

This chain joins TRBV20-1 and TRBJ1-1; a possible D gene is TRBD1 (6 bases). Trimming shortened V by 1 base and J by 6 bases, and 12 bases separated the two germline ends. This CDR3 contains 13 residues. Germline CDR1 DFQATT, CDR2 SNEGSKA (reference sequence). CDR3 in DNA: TGCAGTGCTAGAGCCAGGGGCGGCGCTGAAGCTTTCTTT. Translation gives CSARARGGAEAFF.

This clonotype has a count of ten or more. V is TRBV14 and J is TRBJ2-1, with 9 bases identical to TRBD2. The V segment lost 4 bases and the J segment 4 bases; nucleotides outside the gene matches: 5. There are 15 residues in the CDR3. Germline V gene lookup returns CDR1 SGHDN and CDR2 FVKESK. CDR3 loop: CASSPVAGGYNEQFF. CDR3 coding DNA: TGTGCCAGCAGCCCCGTTGCGGGAGGGTACAATGAGCAGTTCTTC.

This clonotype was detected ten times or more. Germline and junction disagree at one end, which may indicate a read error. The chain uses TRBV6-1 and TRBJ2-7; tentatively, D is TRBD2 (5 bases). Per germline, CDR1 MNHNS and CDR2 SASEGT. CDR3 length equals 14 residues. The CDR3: CASREEGGSYEQYF. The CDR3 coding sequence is TGTGCCAGCAGAGAAGAGGGCGGCTCCTACGAGCAGTACTTC.

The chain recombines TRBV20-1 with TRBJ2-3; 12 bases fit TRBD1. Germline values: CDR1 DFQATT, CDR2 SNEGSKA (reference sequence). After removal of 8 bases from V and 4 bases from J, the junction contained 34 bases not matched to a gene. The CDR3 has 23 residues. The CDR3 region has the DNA TGCAGTACCGGCGAAGGGACAGGGGGCGGGAGAGACCCCTCGGGGCCCCTACCAGATACGCAGTATTTT. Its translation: CSTGEGTGGGRDPSGPLPDTQYF.

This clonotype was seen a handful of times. CDR3 in amino acids: CASSPLWGARRETQYF. DNA of the CDR3: TGTGCCAGCAGCCCCCTGTGGGGAGCACGCCGAGAGACCCAGTACTTC. The chain has TRBV11-2 and TRBJ2-5, with D possibly TRBD2 on 5 matching bases. V gave up 5 bases and J gave up 4 bases, with 20 bases separating them. The CDR3 contains 16 residues. CDR1 SGHAT and CDR2 FQNNGV come from the germline V gene.